This T cell receptor (beta chain) emerged from a study of blood T cell repertoires in COVID-19. Study context: Donors in the United States, Italy and Spain gave samples during acute or convalescent COVID-19. PBMCs, B-cell-depleted T cells, or T cells were the source of the cDNA or gDNA that made up the material.

How the authors handled the data: Reference gene primer amplification in the assay estimated nucleated cell counts. This table comes from immunoSEQ multiplex PCR, and its TCRdb copy is limited to in-frame clones, with some not included. The V and J calls and clone size were taken over from that table, and D and trimming were inferred from the DNA. The data contain around 40,000 clones, 79% of them singletons. The V end lost 0 bases, the J end lost 16 bases, and 11 bases lay between the germline ends. The length of the CDR3 is 12 residues. Germline V gene lookup returns CDR1 SGHRS and CDR2 YFSETQ. Sequenced material: peripheral blood. This chain uses TRBV5-1 with TRBJ1-6; possibly TRBD1 for D (6 bases). The receptor's source is a man between 70 and 80 years old with acute or convalescent COVID-19. CDR3 amino acids: CASSLAGDRLHF. The CDR3 bases are TGCGCCAGCAGCTTGGCAGGTGACAGGCTCCACTTT.